The sequence of this TCR beta chain was determined in a study of blood T cell repertoires in COVID-19. Study-level background: Acute-phase and convalescent COVID-19 samples originated in the United States, Italy and Spain.

Only in-frame clones appear in the TCRdb table, and some are missing; sequencing was by immunoSEQ multiplex PCR. In the table there are 280,000 or so clones, about nine tenths of which are singletons. The CDR3 extends over 14 amino acids. V was pared by 0 bases and J by 6 bases, with 8 bases between. CDR1 is LNHNV and CDR2 is YYDKDF in the germline V gene (reference sequence). This TCR derives from a woman aged 50 to 65 who had been exposed to COVID-19. The specimen sequenced was PBMCs or T cells enriched from blood (not recorded which). This sequence joins TRBV15 and TRBJ2-2; D is unresolved. The CDR3 DNA is TGTGCCACCAGCAGAGATAGTCTTTCCGGGGAGCTGTTTTTT. This encodes CATSRDSLSGELFF.